The entry that follows covers one TCR beta chain sequence. Here immunoSEQ multiplex PCR was the method, and the copy in TCRdb shows in-frame clones only, minus some. The table lists about 39,000 clones, approximately 90% of them singletons, with 1.5% to 2% in the top ten. Germline-derived CDR1 and CDR2 are LNHDA and SQIVND (reference sequence). This CDR3 comprises 17 residues. Trimming at V came to 3 bases and at J to 7 bases, leaving 8 bases not matched to a gene. These data are taken from a study of PD-L1 blockade in urothelial cancer. Background on the study: From 0 to 3 prior chemotherapy regimens had been given to the patients. Treatment start was followed by blood analysis at 3 weeks (second dose) and again at 6 weeks.

Each individual provided 1 to 8 samples (taken pretreatment and on-treatment). The specimen comprised PBMCs, sampled around atezolizumab (anti-PD-L1) treatment. This receptor was identified in a man aged 55 to 70 with urothelial cancer. This chain connects TRBV19 to TRBJ2-1, with 14 bases lining up with TRBD2. This CDR3 is CASSILGLAGGKNEQFF. The CDR3, as DNA: TGTGCCAGTAGTATCCTCGGACTAGCGGGGGGAAAGAATGAGCAGTTCTTC.